This T cell receptor (beta chain) was found in a study of blood T cell repertoires in COVID-19. A few counts support this clone. Trimming at V came to 0 bases and at J to 9 bases, leaving 5 bases not matched to a gene. The CDR3 spans 15 residues. Germline V gene lookup returns CDR1 SGHRS and CDR2 YFSETQ. Sequenced by immunoSEQ multiplex PCR; TCRdb stores in-frame clones only, minus some. The table lists 200,000 to 250,000 clones, 70% to 90% of them singletons, with 4.3% in the top ten. The specimen sequenced was PBMCs or T cells enriched from blood (not recorded which). The clonotype comes from a man aged 25-45 years with acute COVID-19. The chain joins TRBV5-1 to TRBJ1-6, with 8 nucleotides matching TRBD1. CDR3 residues: CASSLAGQGRSPLHF. The CDR3 DNA sequence: TGCGCCAGCAGCTTGGCCGGACAGGGTCGTTCACCCCTCCACTTT.